This T cell receptor beta chain derives from a study of T cells in Graves' hyperthyroidism and ophthalmopathy (dated by TCRdb to between 2017 and 2020). Broadly, across the study: Peripheral blood was collected at initial diagnosis, before any treatment. Thyroid tissue and blood T-cell repertoires from six Graves' hyperthyroidism patients were also compared in the study. A discovery cohort of about a hundred patients, about 43 with Graves' ophthalmopathy and 55 to 60 with stable Graves' hyperthyroidism, was used to find distinguishing TCR V-J signatures. Once sampling was done, hyperthyroidism patients were given methimazole at a starting dose of 30 mg daily, whereas ophthalmopathy patients were given high-dose intravenous methylprednisolone. Whether ophthalmopathy could be predicted prospectively was tested in an independent validation cohort made up of 18 hyperthyroidism patients plus 17 patients who later progressed to ophthalmopathy. The paper reports TCR Vbeta CDR3 sequencing of some 140 peripheral blood samples: over 40 ophthalmopathy, about 75 hyperthyroidism and around 17 progressor patients. The 100 or so discovery patients were randomly split 7:3 into training and test sets.

Stable Graves' hyperthyroidism was defined as no progression to ophthalmopathy during 18 months of follow-up. Hyperthyroidism patients were newly diagnosed, had a disease duration of under 2 months, and were aged 18 to 65 years. Exclusion was applied to patients with uncontrolled infections, other autoimmune diseases, pregnancy or lactation. Diagnoses were established on the basis of clinical symptoms, serum thyroxine and TRAb, thyroid ultrasound, and orbital computed tomography. Ficoll-Paque density gradient centrifugation was used to isolate PBMCs from about 10 ml of fresh peripheral blood. Total RNA was extracted using Trizol reagent, and RNA quality was assessed on an Agilent 2100 Bioanalyzer. Via the germline V gene, CDR1 is MDHEN and CDR2 SYDVKM. The CDR3 starts with the cysteine, ends with the phenylalanine, and has 16 residues. Only the CDR3 portion is preserved as DNA: 48 bases, with reading frame beginning at the first base.

Amplification of TCR beta CDR3 regions was carried out from RNA transcripts. For the first round of RT-PCR on the TCR CDR3, the HTBI primer set was used together with the Qiagen OneStep RT-PCR kit. Libraries were constructed in a second round of multiplex PCR, after which size selection and purification were performed. Libraries were sequenced paired-end with 100 bp reads on an Illumina HiSeq2000. Under the source paper's analysis protocol: SOAPnuke was used to process the raw data, throwing out any read that contained adapters or uncalled bases, had a mean Phred below 15, or lacked an exact constant-primer or identifier match. High-quality paired reads were merged with COPE v1.2.5, and unique nucleotide sequences were defined as clonotypes. MiTCR v1.1 was used to align clonotypes to the IMGT TRBV, TRBD and TRBJ reference segments. Only V-J combinations with frequency above 0.0001, covering 99.2% of repertoires, were analysed. A TCS score was defined as the ratio between F50 (clonal expansion) and ExV (chaos), using BLOSUM62-based TCRdist between CDR3 peptides within each V-J. Welch's t-statistics and random forest reduced around 510 V-J features to under 15, which were used in a naive Bayes classifier (R e1071). The public reads were quality trimmed at Q25 with fastp and then assembled into clones with MiXCR by TCRdb, keeping productive beta chains. A single entry per CDR3 protein holds the most common genes and DNA from its merged rows. The V and J calls reflect TCRdb's pipeline rather than the authors' work. The sample table contains hundreds of thousands of distinct CDR3 sequences; only one count was recorded for around 15% of them. The top ten hold around 4% of the sample.

This clonotype is a singleton in its sample. Its antigen remains undetermined. At one end the junction does not follow the germline gene, possibly because of a read error. The full study reports these points: A 13 V-J signature model separated ophthalmopathy from stable hyperthyroidism, with 87.88% sensitivity and 81.08% specificity in cross-validation and 80%/75% in testing. No statistical method was used to set the sample size in advance, and investigators knew the group allocation. Blood samples also contained most of the expanded thyroid clonotypes (frequency above 0.001), which suggests that blood repertoires may reflect thyroid immune responses. In validation, the model predicted progression to ophthalmopathy with about 71% sensitivity and around 72% specificity, a median of about 6 months before onset.

The receptor chain draws on TRBV28 and TRBJ1-6; a tentative D match to TRBD1 spans 5 bases. The sequenced sample consisted of blood. The receptor comes from a woman in her twenties or thirties with Graves' hyperthyroidism. The CDR3 is CASSFYRGSYNSPLRF. The sequenced DNA: TGTGCCAGCAGTTTCTATCGGGGCTCCTATAATTCACCCCTCCGCTTT.